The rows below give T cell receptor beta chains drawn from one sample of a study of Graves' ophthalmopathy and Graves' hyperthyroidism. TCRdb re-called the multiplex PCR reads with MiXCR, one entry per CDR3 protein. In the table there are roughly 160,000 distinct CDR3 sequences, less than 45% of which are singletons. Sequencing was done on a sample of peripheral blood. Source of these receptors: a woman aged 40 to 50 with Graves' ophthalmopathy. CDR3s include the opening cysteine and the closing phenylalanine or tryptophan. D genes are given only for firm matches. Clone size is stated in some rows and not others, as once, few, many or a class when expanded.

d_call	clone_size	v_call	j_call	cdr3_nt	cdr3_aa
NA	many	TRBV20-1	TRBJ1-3	TGCAGTGCTAGAGATGGGGGAGCTGGAAACACCATATATTTT	CSARDGGAGNTIYF
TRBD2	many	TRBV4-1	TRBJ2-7	TGCGCCAGCAGCCAACCCCTAGCGGGAGTATACGAGCAGTACTTC	CASSQPLAGVYEQYF
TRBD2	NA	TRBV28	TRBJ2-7	TGTGCCAGCAGTCCCAGCCCAGCGGGAGGCCTCTCCTACGAGCAGTACTTC	CASSPSPAGGLSYEQYF
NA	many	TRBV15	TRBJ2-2	TGTGCCACCAGCAGGGACCTAGGGACCGGGGAGCTGTTTTTT	CATSRDLGTGELFF
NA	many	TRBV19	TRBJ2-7	TGTGCCAGTAGTATTGGTGGCCAGGGGGGCACCTACGAGCAGTACTTC	CASSIGGQGGTYEQYF
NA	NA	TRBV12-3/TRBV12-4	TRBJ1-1	TGTGCCAGCAGTGAAGCGGCAGCGAACACTGAAGCTTTCTTT	CASSEAAANTEAFF
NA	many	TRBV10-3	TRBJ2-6	TGTGCCACCCTCCGGGACATGGCCAACGTCCTGACTTTC	CATLRDMANVLTF
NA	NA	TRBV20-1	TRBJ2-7	TGCAGTGCTAGAGACAGGGCTCGTGAGCAGTACTTC	CSARDRAREQYF
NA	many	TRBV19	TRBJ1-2	TGTGCCAGTAGTGTCGGTTTCGCGGGGGCCGCACTGAGTGGCTACACCTTC	CASSVGFAGAALSGYTF
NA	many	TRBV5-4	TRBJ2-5	TGTGCCAGCAGCAACCAGGACAGCCCTTCCCAAGAGACCCAGTACTTC	CASSNQDSPSQETQYF
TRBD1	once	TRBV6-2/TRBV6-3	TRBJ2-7	TGTGCCAGCAGTTACGCCGGGACAGGGACCGAGCAGTACTTC	CASSYAGTGTEQYF
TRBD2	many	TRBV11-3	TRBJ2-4	TGTGCCAGCAGTGTCCGGGGGGAAAACATTCAGTACTTC	CASSVRGENIQYF
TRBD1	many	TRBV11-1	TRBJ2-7	TGTGCCAGCAGCGGAGCAGGGGGCTCTCGGCACGAGCAGTACTTC	CASSGAGGSRHEQYF
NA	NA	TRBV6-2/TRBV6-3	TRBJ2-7	TGTGCCAGCAGTTACCGTCTTGGGGAGCAGTACTTC	CASSYRLGEQYF
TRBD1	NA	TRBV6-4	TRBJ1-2	TGTGCCAGCAGTTGGGACAGGGGAGCTAATAACTATGGCTACACCTTC	CASSWDRGANNYGYTF
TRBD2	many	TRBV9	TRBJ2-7	TGTGCCAGCAGCCTCAGCGGGAGTATCTACGAGCAGTACTTC	CASSLSGSIYEQYF
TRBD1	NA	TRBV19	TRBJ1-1	TGTGCCAGTACCCACAGGGGATCAGTGAACACTGAAGCTTTCTTT	CASTHRGSVNTEAFF
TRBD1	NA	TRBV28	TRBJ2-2	TGTGCCAGCAGTAGACAGGGGTACACCGGGGAGCTGTTTTTT	CASSRQGYTGELFF
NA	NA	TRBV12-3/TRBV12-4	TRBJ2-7	TGTGCCAGCAGACCCCCCGGGCCCACCAACGAGCAGTACTTC	CASRPPGPTNEQYF
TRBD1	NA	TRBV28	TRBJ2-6	TGTGCCAGCTCCTCCAGGACAGGGGTTAGAGGGGCCAACGTCCTGACTTTC	CASSSRTGVRGANVLTF
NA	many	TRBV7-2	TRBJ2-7	TGTGCCAGCAGCCCTACGGGACTCAGCTCCTACGAGCAGTACTTC	CASSPTGLSSYEQYF
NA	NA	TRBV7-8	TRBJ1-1	TGTGCCAGCAGCTTAGATGGGGCGGCGTACACTGAAGCTTTCTTT	CASSLDGAAYTEAFF
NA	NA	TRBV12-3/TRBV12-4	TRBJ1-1	TGTGCCAGCAGCCTGTACGTACGGAACACTGAAGCTTTCTTT	CASSLYVRNTEAFF
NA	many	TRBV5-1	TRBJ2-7	TGCGCCAGCAGCTTGGATTACAGAACCTACGAGCAGTACTTC	CASSLDYRTYEQYF
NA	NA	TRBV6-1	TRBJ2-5	TGTGCCAGCGCAGTCGAGGAGACCCAGTACTTC	CASAVEETQYF
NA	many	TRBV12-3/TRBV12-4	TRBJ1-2	TGTGCCAGCAGCCCCCTTCAGGGGATTGGTTATGGCTACACCTTC	CASSPLQGIGYGYTF
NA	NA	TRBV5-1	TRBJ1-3	TGCGCCAGCAGCTTGACAGAGTTCAACGGCATGGGAAACACCATATATTTT	CASSLTEFNGMGNTIYF
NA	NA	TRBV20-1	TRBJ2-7	TGCAGTGCTACCACTAAATATTGGCACGAGCAGTACTTC	CSATTKYWHEQYF
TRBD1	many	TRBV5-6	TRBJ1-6	TGTGCCAGCAGCTTGGGACAGGGGGCATCCTATAATTCACCCCTCCACTTT	CASSLGQGASYNSPLHF
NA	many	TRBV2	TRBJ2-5	TGTGCCAGCAGTGATGTGGGGGCAGAGACCCAGTACTTC	CASSDVGAETQYF
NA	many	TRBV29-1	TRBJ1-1	TGCAGCGTTGAGGTAGGGGCGGACACTGAAGCTTTCTTT	CSVEVGADTEAFF
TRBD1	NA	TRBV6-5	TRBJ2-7	TGTGCCAGCAGTTACCGGGATCGACAGGGAAACGAGCAGTACTTC	CASSYRDRQGNEQYF
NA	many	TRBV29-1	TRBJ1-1	TGCAGCGCCGGTCAAACAGGGCCTGAAGCTTTCTTT	CSAGQTGPEAFF
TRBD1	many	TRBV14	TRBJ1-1	TGTGCCAGCAGCACCTGGACAGGGACGAACACTGAAGCTTTCTTT	CASSTWTGTNTEAFF
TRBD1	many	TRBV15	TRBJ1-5	TGTGCCACCAGCAGAGCCCAGGGGGACCAGCCCCAGCATTTT	CATSRAQGDQPQHF
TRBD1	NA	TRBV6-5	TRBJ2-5	TGTGCCAGCAGTAACCCGGGACAGGGCCCAGAGACCCAGTACTTC	CASSNPGQGPETQYF
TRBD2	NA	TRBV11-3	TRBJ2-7	TGTGCCAGCAGCCTAGCGGGAGGGCCTATCTACGAGCAGTACTTC	CASSLAGGPIYEQYF
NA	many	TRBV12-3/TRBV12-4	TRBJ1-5	TGTGCCAGCAACGAGGTTAGCAATCAGCCCCAGCATTTT	CASNEVSNQPQHF
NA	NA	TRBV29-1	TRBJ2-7	TGCAGCGTTGACAGCCCTGGGAACGAGCAGTACTTC	CSVDSPGNEQYF
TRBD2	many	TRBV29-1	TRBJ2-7	TGCAGCGTTGAACTAGCGGGAGACTACGAGCAGTACTTC	CSVELAGDYEQYF
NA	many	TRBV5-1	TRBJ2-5	TGCGCCAGCAGCTTGGCCAAGGGGTCCGGGGAGACCCAGTACTTC	CASSLAKGSGETQYF
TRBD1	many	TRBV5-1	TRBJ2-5	TGCGCCAGCAGCTTACCCTACGACACATCAGGGGGAGAGACCCAGTACTTC	CASSLPYDTSGGETQYF
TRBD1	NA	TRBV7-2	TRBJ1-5	TGTGCCAGCAGCCTAAGACAGGGGGCTCAGCCCCAGCATTTT	CASSLRQGAQPQHF
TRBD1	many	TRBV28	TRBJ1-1	TGTGCCAGCAGTCGGACGGGGACAGGGCTCAACACTGAAGCTTTCTTT	CASSRTGTGLNTEAFF
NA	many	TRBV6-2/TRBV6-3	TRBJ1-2	TGTGCCAGCAGTTACGGCACCGGGAGCTATGGCTACACCTTC	CASSYGTGSYGYTF
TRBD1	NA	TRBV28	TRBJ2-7	TGTGCCAGCAGTACAATGGGACAGGGGTCGCTACTTAGGAGCGAGCAGTACTTC	CASSTMGQGSLLRSEQYF
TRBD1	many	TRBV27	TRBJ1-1	TGCGCCAGCTCCCCGCAGGGGGCCACTGAAGCTTTCTTT	CASSPQGATEAFF
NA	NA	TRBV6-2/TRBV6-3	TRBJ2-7	TGTGCCAGCAGTTACGGACAGAATAGGTACTTC	CASSYGQNRYF
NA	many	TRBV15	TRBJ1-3	TGTGCCACCAGCAGCGGCCAATCTGGAAACACCATATATTTT	CATSSGQSGNTIYF
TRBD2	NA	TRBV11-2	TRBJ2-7	TGTGCCAGCAGCTTAGAATGGGGAGCGGGAGTTGTCAACGAGCAGTACTTC	CASSLEWGAGVVNEQYF
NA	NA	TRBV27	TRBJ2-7	TGTGCCAGCAGTTTTACCCTCAGCTCCTACGAGCAGTACTTC	CASSFTLSSYEQYF
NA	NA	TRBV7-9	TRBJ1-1	TGTGCCAGCAGCCCGGATGGTATCCCTGAAGCTTTCTTT	CASSPDGIPEAFF